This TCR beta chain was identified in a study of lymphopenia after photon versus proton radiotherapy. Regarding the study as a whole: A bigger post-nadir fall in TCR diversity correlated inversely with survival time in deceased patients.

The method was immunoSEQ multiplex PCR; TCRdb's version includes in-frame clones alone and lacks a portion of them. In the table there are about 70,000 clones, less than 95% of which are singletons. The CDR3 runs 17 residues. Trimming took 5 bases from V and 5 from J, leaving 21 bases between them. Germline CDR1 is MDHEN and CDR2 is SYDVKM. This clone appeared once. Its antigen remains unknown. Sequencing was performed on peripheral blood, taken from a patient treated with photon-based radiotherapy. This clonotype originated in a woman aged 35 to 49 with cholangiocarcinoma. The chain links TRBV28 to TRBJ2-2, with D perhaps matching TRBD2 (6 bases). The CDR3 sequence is CASSPPPISGFTGELFF. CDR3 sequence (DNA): TGTGCCAGCAGTCCCCCACCGATAAGCGGGTTTACCGGGGAGCTGTTTTTT.